This TCR beta chain was retrieved from a study of blood T cell repertoires in COVID-19. Across the study: Sites across the United States, Italy and Spain contributed samples from acute and convalescent COVID-19. T cells, B-cell-depleted T cells, or PBMCs supplied cDNA or gDNA.

Authors' analysis steps: From reference gene primer amplification, estimates of nucleated cell counts were derived. Sequenced by immunoSEQ multiplex PCR; TCRdb stores in-frame clones only, minus some. V and J calls and clone size are copied from that table; D and trimming were computed from the DNA. The sample includes about 150,000 clones, roughly 80% seen only once; the top ten take around 10%. Germline V gene data show CDR1 as SGHTS and CDR2 as YDEGEE. Trimming removed 2 bases at V and 0 bases at J, with 12 bases between. The CDR3 is 16 amino acids. Patients in Seattle were enrolled during active infection, then followed longitudinally.

The receptor was derived from a woman aged 60-70 years with COVID-19, enrolled during active disease. The chain links TRBV5-8 to TRBJ2-1; the D is unclear. Material: peripheral blood. In DNA form, the CDR3 reads TGTGCCAGCAGCTTAAATCTCGGTAGCTCCTACAATGAGCAGTTCTTC. Translating gives CASSLNLGSSYNEQFF. Full variable domain (outside the CDR3, taken from reference TRBV5-8 and TRBJ2-1): EAGVTQSPTHLIKTRGQQATLRCSPISGHTSVYWYQQALGLGLQFLLWYDEGEERNRGNFPPRFSGRQFPNYSSELNVNALELEDSALYLCASSLNLGSSYNEQFFGPGTRLTVL.